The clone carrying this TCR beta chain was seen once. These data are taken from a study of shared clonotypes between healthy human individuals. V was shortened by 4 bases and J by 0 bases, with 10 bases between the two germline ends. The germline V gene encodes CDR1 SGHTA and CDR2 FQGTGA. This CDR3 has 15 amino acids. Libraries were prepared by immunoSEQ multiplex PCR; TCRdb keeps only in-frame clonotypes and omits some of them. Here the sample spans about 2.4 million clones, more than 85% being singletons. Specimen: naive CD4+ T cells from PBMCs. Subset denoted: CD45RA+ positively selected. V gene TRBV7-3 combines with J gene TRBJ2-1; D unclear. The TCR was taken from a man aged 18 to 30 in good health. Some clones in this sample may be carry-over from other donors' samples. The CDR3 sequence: CASSSNSGSYNEQFF. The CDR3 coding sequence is TGTGCCAGCAGCTCCAACAGTGGCTCCTACAATGAGCAGTTCTTC.